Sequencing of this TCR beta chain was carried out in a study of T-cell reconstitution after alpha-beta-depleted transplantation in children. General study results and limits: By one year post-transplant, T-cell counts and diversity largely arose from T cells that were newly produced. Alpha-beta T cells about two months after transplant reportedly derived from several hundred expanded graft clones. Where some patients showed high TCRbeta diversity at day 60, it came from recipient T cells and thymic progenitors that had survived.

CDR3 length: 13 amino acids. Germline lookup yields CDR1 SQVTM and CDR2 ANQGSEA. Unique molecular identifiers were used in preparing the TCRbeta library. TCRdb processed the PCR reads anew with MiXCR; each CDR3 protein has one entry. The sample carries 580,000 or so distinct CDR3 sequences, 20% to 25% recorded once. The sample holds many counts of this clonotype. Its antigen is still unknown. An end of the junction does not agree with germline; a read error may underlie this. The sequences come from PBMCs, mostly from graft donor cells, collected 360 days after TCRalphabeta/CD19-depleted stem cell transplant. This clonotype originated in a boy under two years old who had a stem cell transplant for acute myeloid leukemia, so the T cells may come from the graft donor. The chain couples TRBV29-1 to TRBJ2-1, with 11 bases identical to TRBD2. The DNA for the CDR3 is TGCAGCGTTGGTAGCGGGGGGGTCCCTTATAACCCCTTC. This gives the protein CSVGSGGVPYNPF.